This TCR beta chain originates from a study of shared clonotypes between healthy human individuals. Study information: Aged between 18 and 49, the donors were a couple of women and three men.

Negatively enriched CD4+ T cells were divided by CD45RA into naive and memory. Study results and limitations: A reduction in generation probabilities was seen for non-shared clonotypes relative to those shared by all four donors.

The V gene end was trimmed by 5 bases and the J gene end by 4 bases; junction bases not matched to a gene: 5. CDR1 is SEHNR and CDR2 is FQNEAQ in the germline V gene (reference sequence). CDR3 length: 14 amino acids. With respect to this clone: The antigen is unknown. This same CDR3 is encoded by further DNA sequences in the sample.

Original processing notes: In the immunoSEQ data, sequences were junction-only and lacked quality scores, so filtering differed. Only in-frame clones appear in the TCRdb table, and some are missing; sequencing was by immunoSEQ multiplex PCR. Clone size and V and J calls were adopted from that table, with D and trimming inferred from the DNA. The table lists about 2.3 million clones, 85% to 95% of them singletons. This chain uses TRBV7-9 with TRBJ2-3; TRBD2 aligns across 8 bases. This clonotype was obtained from a man aged 18 to 35 in good health. Some clones in this sample may be carry-over from other donors' samples. The sequenced sample was naive CD4+ T cells from PBMCs. Subset reported: CD45RA+ positively selected. The CDR3 sequence is CASSPGLASDTQYF. The CDR3 nucleotides read TGTGCCAGCAGCCCAGGACTAGCCTCAGATACGCAGTATTTT.